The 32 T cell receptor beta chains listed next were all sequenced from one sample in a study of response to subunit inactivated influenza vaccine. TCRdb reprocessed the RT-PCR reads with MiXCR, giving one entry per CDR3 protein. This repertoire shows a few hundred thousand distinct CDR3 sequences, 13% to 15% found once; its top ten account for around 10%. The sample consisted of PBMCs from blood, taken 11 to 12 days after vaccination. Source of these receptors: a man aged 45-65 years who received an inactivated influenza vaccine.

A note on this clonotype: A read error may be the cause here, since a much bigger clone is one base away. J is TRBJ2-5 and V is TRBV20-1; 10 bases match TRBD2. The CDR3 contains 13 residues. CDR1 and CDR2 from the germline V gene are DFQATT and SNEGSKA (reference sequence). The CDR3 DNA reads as TGCAGTGCTCGGACTAGCGGTCAAGAGACCAAGTACTTC. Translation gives CSARTSGQETKYF.

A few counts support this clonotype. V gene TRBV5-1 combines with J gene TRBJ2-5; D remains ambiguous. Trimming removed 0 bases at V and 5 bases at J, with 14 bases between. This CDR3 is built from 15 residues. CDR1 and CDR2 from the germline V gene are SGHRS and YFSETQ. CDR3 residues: CASSLDGNPSETQYF. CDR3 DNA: TGCGCCAGCAGCTTGGATGGGAATCCCTCGGAGACCCAGTACTTC.

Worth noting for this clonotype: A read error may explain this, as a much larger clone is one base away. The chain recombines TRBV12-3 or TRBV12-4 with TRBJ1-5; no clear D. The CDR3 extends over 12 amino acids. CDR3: CANSTINQPQHF. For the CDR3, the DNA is TGTGCCAACAGTACCATAAATCAGCCCCAGCATTTT.

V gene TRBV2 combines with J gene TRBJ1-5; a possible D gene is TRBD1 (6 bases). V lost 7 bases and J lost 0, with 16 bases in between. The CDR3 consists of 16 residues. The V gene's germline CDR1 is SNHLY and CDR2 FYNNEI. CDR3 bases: TGTGCCAGCATGGGACAAACCCTCTATAGCAATCAGCCCCAGCATTTT. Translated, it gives CASMGQTLYSNQPQHF.

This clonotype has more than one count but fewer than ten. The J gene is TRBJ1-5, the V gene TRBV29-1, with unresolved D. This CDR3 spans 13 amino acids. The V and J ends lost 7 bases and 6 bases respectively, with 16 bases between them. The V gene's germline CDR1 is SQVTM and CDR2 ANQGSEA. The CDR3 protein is CSGAIGEGQPQHF. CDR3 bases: TGCAGCGGCGCCATCGGGGAAGGTCAGCCCCAGCATTTT.

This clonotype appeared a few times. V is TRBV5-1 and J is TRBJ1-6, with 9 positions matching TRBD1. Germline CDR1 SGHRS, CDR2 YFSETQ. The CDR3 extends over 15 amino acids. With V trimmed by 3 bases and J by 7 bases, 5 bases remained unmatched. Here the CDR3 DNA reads TGCGCCAGCAGCTCAGGGACAGGGACCAATTCACCCCTCCACTTT. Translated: CASSSGTGTNSPLHF.

The chain's CDR3 is CASSLWGRSGTDEQYF. In nucleotides, the CDR3 is TGTGCCAGCAGCCTATGGGGCCGGAGCGGGACGGACGAGCAGTACTTC. V is TRBV7-9 and J is TRBJ2-7; 7 bases are shared with TRBD2. The CDR3 loop spans 16 amino acids. Germline V gene data show CDR1 as SEHNR and CDR2 as FQNEAQ (reference sequence). J gave up 5 bases and V 5 bases, and 15 bases lay outside the gene matches.

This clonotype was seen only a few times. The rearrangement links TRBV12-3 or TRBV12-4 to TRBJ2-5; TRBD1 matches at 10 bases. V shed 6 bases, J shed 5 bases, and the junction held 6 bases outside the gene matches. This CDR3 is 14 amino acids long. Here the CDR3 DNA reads TGTGCCAGCAGGGGACAGGGGTTATGGGAGACCCAGTACTTC. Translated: CASRGQGLWETQYF.

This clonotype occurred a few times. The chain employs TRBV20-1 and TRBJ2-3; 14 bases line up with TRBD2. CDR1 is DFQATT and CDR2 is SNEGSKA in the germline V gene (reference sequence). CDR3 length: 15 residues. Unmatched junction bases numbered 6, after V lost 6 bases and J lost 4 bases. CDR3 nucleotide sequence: TGCAGTGCCCCACCGGGACTAGCGGGAGCAGATACGCAGTATTTT. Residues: CSAPPGLAGADTQYF.

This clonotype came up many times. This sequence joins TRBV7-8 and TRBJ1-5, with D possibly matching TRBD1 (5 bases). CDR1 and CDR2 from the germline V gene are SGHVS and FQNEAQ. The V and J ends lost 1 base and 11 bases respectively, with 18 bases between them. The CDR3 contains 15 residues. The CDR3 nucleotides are TGTGCCAGCAGCTTAGATGGGGGGTCGGCTGCGGCCCAGCATTTT. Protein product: CASSLDGGSAAAQHF. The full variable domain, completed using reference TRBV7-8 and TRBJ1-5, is GAGVSQSPRYKVAKRGQDVALRCDPISGHVSLFWYQQALGQGPEFLTYFQNEAQLDKSGLPSDRFFAERPEGSVSTLKIQRTQQEDSAVYLCASSLDGGSAAAQHFGDGTRLSIL.

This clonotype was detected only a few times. The CDR3 sequence is CASRSSGLNTEAFF. DNA of the CDR3: TGTGCCAGCAGGTCTTCAGGGTTGAACACTGAAGCTTTCTTT. This rearrangement joins TRBV12-3 or TRBV12-4 to TRBJ1-1, with D maybe TRBD1 (5 bases). The CDR3 length is 14 residues. V was clipped by 6 bases and J by 0 bases, with 11 bases between them.

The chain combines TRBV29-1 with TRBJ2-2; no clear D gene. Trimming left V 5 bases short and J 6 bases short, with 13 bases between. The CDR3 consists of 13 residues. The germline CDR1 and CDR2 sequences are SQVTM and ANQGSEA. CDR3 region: CSVLTIRAGELFF. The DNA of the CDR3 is TGCAGCGTTTTAACGATACGCGCCGGGGAGCTGTTTTTT.

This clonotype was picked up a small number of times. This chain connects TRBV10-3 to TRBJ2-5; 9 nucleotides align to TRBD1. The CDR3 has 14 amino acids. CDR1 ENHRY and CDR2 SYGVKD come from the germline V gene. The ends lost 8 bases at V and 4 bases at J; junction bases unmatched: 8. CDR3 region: CAIRGQGGAETQYF. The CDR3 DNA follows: TGTGCCATCCGGGGACAGGGAGGAGCAGAGACCCAGTACTTC.

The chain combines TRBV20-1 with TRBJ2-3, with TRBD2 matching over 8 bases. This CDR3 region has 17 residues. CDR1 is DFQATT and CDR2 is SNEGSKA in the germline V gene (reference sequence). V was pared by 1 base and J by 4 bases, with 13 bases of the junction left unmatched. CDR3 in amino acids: CSARGFASGRSPDTQYF. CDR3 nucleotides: TGCAGTGCTAGAGGTTTTGCCAGCGGGAGATCCCCAGATACGCAGTATTTT.

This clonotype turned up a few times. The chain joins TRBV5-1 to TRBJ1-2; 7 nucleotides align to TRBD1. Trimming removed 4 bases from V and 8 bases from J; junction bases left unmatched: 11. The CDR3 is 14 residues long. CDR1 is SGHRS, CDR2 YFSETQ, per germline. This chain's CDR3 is CASSPLYRGEGYTF. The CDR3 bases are TGCGCCAGCAGCCCGCTCTACAGGGGAGAAGGCTACACCTTC.

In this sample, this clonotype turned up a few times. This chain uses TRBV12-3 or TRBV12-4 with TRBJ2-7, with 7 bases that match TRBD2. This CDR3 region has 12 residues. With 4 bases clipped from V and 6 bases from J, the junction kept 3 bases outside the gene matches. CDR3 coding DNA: TGTGCCAGCAGTTCAGGCGGGGGCGAGCAGTACTTC. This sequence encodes CASSSGGGEQYF.

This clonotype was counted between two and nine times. CDR3 bases: TGTGCCAGCACCGAGGGGAGCGGGGCCAGATACTACGAGCAGTACTTC. This translates into CASTEGSGARYYEQYF. The chain joins TRBV11-3 to TRBJ2-7; TRBD2 agrees at 7 bases. J gave up 3 bases and V 7 bases, and 15 bases lay outside the gene matches. CDR1 is SGHNT and CDR2 is YENEEA in the germline V gene. The CDR3 is 16 residues long.

The CDR3 reads CASELSPVQGGSGNTIYF. CDR3 in DNA: TGTGCCAGCGAGTTGTCCCCTGTCCAGGGGGGCTCTGGAAACACCATATATTTT. The chain joins TRBV2 to TRBJ1-3; the match to TRBD1 covers 7 bases. Germline V gene lookup returns CDR1 SNHLY and CDR2 FYNNEI. This CDR3 has 18 amino acids. V dropped 8 bases and J dropped 0; count of bases not matched to a gene: 16. Full variable domain (rest looked up from reference TRBV2 and TRBJ1-3): EPEVTQTPSHQVTQMGQEVILRCVPISNHLYFYWYRQILGQKVEFLVSFYNNEISEKSEIFDDQFSVERPDGSNFTLKIRSTKLEDSAMYFCASELSPVQGGSGNTIYFGEGSWLTVV.

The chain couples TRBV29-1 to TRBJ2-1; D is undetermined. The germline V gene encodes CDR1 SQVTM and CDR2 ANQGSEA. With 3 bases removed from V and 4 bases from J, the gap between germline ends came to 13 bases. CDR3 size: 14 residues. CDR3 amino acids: CSVEGTGDYNEQFF. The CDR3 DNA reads TGCAGCGTTGAGGGAACTGGGGATTACAATGAGCAGTTCTTC.

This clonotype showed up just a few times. The chain's CDR3 is CASSLQGTYTDTQYF. CDR3 DNA: TGCGCCAGCAGCCTCCAGGGGACTTACACAGATACGCAGTATTTT. This chain connects TRBV5-1 to TRBJ2-3; D may match TRBD1 or TRBD2 (6 bases each). Trimming pared 4 bases from V and 2 bases from J, leaving 14 bases between. The CDR3 covers 15 residues. Germline CDR1 is SGHRS and CDR2 is YFSETQ. The whole variable domain, filled in from reference TRBV5-1 and TRBJ2-3, reads KAGVTQTPRYLIKTRGQQVTLSCSPISGHRSVSWYQQTPGQGLQFLFEYFSETQRNKGNFPGRFSGRQFSNSRSEMNVSTLELGDSALYLCASSLQGTYTDTQYFGPGTRLTVL.

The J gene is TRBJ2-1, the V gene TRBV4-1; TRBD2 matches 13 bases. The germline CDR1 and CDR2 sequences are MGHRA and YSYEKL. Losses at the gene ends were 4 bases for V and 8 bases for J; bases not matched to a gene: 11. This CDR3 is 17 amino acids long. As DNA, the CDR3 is TGCGCCAGCAGCCCACTAGCGGGGGGGAGGAGCGATTATGAGCAGTTCTTC. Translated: CASSPLAGGRSDYEQFF.

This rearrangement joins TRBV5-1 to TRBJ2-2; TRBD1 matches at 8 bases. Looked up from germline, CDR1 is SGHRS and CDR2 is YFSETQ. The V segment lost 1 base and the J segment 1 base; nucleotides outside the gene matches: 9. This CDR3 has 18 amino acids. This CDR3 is CASSLNMRGTGNTGELFF. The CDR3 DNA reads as TGCGCCAGCAGCTTGAATATGCGTGGGACAGGGAACACCGGGGAGCTGTTTTTT. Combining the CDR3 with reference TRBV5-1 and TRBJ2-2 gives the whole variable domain KAGVTQTPRYLIKTRGQQVTLSCSPISGHRSVSWYQQTPGQGLQFLFEYFSETQRNKGNFPGRFSGRQFSNSRSEMNVSTLELGDSALYLCASSLNMRGTGNTGELFFGEGSRLTVL.

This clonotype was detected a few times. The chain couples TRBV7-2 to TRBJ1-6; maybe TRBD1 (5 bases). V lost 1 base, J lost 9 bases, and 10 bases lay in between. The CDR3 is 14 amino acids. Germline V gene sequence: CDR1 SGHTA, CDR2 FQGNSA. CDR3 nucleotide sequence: TGTGCCAGCAGCTTAGGATCTAGGGGTTCACCCCTCCACTTT. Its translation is CASSLGSRGSPLHF.

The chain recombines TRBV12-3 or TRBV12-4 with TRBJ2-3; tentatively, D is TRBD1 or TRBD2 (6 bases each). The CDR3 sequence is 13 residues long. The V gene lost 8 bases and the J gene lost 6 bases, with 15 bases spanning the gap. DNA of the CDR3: TGTGCCAGCGCCACGCCGGGGGCGGATACGCAGTATTTT. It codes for CASATPGADTQYF.

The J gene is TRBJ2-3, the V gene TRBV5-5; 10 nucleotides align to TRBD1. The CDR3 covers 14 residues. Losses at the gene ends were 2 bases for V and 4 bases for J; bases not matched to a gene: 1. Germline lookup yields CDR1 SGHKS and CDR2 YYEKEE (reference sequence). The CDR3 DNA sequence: TGTGCCAGCAGCTTTGGGACAGGGGCAGATACGCAGTATTTT. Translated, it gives CASSFGTGADTQYF.

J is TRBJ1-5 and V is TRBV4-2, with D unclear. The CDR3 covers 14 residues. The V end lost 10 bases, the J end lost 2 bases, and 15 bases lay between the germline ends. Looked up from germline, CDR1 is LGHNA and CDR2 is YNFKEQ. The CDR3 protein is CAMGPGRRNQPQHF. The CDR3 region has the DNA TGTGCCATGGGCCCCGGGCGTCGCAATCAGCCCCAGCATTTT.

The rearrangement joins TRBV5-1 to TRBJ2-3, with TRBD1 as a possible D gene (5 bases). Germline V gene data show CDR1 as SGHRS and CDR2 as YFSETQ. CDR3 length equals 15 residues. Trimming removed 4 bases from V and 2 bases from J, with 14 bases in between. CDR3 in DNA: TGCGCCAGCAGCACCCAGGGAATATTCACAGATACGCAGTATTTT. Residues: CASSTQGIFTDTQYF.

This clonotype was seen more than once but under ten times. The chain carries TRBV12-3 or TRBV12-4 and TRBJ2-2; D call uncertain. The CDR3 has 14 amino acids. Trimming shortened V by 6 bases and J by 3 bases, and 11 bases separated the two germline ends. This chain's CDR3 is CASSLGWDTGELFF. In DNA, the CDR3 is TGTGCCAGCAGCCTCGGATGGGACACCGGGGAGCTGTTTTTT.

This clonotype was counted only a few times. The CDR3: CATSETGVSKNIQYF. CDR3 coding DNA: TGTGCCACCAGTGAAACAGGGGTGAGCAAAAACATTCAGTACTTC. The rearrangement links TRBV24-1 to TRBJ2-4, with 7 bases aligning to TRBD1. Germline V gene lookup returns CDR1 KGHDR and CDR2 SFDVKD. The CDR3 sequence is 15 residues long. V dropped 4 bases and J dropped 3; count of bases not matched to a gene: 5.

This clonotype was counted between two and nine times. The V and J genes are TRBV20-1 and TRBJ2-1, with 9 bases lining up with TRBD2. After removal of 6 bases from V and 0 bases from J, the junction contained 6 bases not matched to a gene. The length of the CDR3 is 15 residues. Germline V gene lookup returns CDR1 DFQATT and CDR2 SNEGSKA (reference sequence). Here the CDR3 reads CSAWGGRASYNEQFF. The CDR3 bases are TGCAGTGCCTGGGGCGGGAGGGCCTCCTACAATGAGCAGTTCTTC.

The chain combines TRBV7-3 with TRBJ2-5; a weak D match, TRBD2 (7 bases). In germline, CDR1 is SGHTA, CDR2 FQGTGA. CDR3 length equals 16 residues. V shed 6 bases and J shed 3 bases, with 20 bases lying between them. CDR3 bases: TGTGCCAGCAGGAAACGAGGGGGAGGGCCGGAAGAGACCCAGTACTTC. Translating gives CASRKRGGGPEETQYF.

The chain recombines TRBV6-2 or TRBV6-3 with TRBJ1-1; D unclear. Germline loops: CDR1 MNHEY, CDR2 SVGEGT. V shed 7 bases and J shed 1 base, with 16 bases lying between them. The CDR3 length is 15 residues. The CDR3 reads CASNRPLRTNTEAFF. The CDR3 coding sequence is TGTGCCAGCAACCGACCTTTAAGGACGAACACTGAAGCTTTCTTT.